These 17 T cell receptor beta chains came from one sample sequenced in a study of resident and recirculating memory T cells in vitiligo. Sequenced by immunoSEQ multiplex PCR; TCRdb stores in-frame clones only, minus some. The table lists about 76,000 clones, under 95% of them singletons. Specimen: blood. The receptor source for this set is a male donor with vitiligo.

The rearrangement uses TRBV7-9 and TRBJ2-7; D is unresolved. The CDR3 is 13 residues long. Between the trimmed V and J ends, which lost 3 bases and 1 base, there was a span of 7 bases. CDR1 and CDR2 (germline): SEHNR, FQNEAQ (reference sequence). This chain's CDR3 is CASSFTVSYEQYF. The CDR3 DNA follows: TGTGCCAGCAGCTTTACAGTTTCCTACGAGCAGTACTTC.

In this sample, this clone turned up a few times. J is TRBJ1-2 and V is TRBV27; D perhaps matches TRBD1 (6 bases). The CDR3 length is 14 residues. Trimming took off 8 bases at V and 5 bases at J, with 18 bases between the two ends. CDR1 MNHEY and CDR2 SMNVEV come from the germline V gene (reference sequence). CDR3 sequence (DNA): TGTGCCAGCGGGGGGGGCAGGGATTCATATGGCTACACCTTC. It codes for CASGGGRDSYGYTF.

This clone was recorded only once. V gene TRBV10-3 combines with J gene TRBJ2-7; tentatively, D is TRBD2 (5 bases). The CDR3 extends over 12 amino acids. Trimming removed 9 bases from V and 3 bases from J, with 12 bases in between. Germline CDR1 and CDR2: ENHRY and SYGVKD. The CDR3 DNA is TGTGCCATTAGACGGAGCGGCTACGAGCAGTACTTC. The encoded protein is CAIRRSGYEQYF.

A single count supports this clone. The gene calls are TRBV4-3 and TRBJ2-7; maybe TRBD2 (6 bases). Deletions cut 0 bases from V and 2 bases from J, with 20 bases between. Germline-derived CDR1 and CDR2 are LGHNA and YSLEER. The CDR3 totals 18 residues. CDR3 in DNA: TGCGCCAGCAGCCAAGATCGGGGGATGGGACCGGGTACCTACGAGCAGTACTTC. Translation: CASSQDRGMGPGTYEQYF.

The chain employs TRBV10-3 and TRBJ2-5, with D tentatively TRBD2 (6 bases). V dropped 10 bases and J dropped 5 bases, with 14 bases sitting between them. The CDR3 extends over 12 amino acids. Germline assignment: CDR1 ENHRY and CDR2 SYGVKD. CDR3 sequence: CATGEEGETQYF. Here the CDR3 DNA reads TGTGCCACGGGGGAGGAGGGGGAGACCCAGTACTTC.

CDR3 protein: CASSLGTGQNYGYTF. The CDR3 DNA sequence: TGTGCCAGCAGCTTGGGGACAGGGCAAAACTATGGCTACACCTTC. The chain is built from TRBV5-5 and TRBJ1-2; 8 nucleotides line up with TRBD1. The CDR3 consists of 15 residues. Trimming at V came to 0 bases and at J to 2 bases, leaving 3 bases not matched to a gene. Germline V CDR1 and CDR2: SGHKS, YYEKEE (reference sequence).

This clone was observed a handful of times. V usage is TRBV19 and J usage is TRBJ2-3; 8 nucleotides align to TRBD2. Germline V gene lookup returns CDR1 LNHDA and CDR2 SQIVND (reference sequence). The V segment lost 5 bases and the J segment 2 bases; nucleotides outside the gene matches: 6. This CDR3 is 15 amino acids long. This CDR3 reads CASSRGTRTTDTQYF. The CDR3 bases are TGTGCCAGTAGTCGGGGGACTAGGACCACAGATACGCAGTATTTT.

The chain has TRBV5-4 and TRBJ2-7; D may be TRBD2 (6 bases). This CDR3 comprises 16 residues. The germline V gene has CDR1 SGHNT and CDR2 YYREEE (reference sequence). V dropped 4 bases and J dropped 1 base, with 18 bases sitting between them. CDR3 loop: CASSRGFQGESYEQYF. CDR3 DNA: TGTGCCAGCAGCCGGGGGTTCCAAGGAGAGTCCTACGAGCAGTACTTC. Drawing the rest from reference TRBV5-4 and TRBJ2-7, the complete variable domain is ETGVTQSPTHLIKTRGQQVTLRCSSQSGHNTVSWYQQALGQGPQFIFQYYREEENGRGNFPPRFSGLQFPNYSSELNVNALELDDSALYLCASSRGFQGESYEQYFGPGTRLTVT.

The chain uses TRBV5-6 and TRBJ1-4; tentative D call: TRBD1 (5 bases). The CDR3 has 14 residues. CDR1 is SGHDT and CDR2 is YYEEEE in the germline V gene. V shed 1 base and J shed 5 bases, with 9 bases lying between them. CDR3: CASSLLGGNEKLFF. CDR3 bases: TGTGCCAGCAGCTTGCTCGGGGGGAATGAAAAACTGTTTTTT.

The chain recombines TRBV7-9 with TRBJ2-1; TRBD2 agrees at 8 bases. V shed 4 bases and J 4 bases; nucleotides not matched to a gene: 9. This CDR3 region has 16 residues. Germline V gene lookup returns CDR1 SEHNR and CDR2 FQNEAQ (reference sequence). CDR3 sequence (DNA): TGTGCCAGCAGCTCAATAGCGGGGACAACTTACAATGAGCAGTTCTTC. Residues: CASSSIAGTTYNEQFF.

The chain uses TRBV10-3 and TRBJ2-7, with 7 positions matching TRBD2. The CDR3 is 16 amino acids. Trimming cost V 5 bases and J 5 bases; bases outside gene matches: 15. Germline CDR1 reads ENHRY; CDR2 reads SYGVKD. The CDR3 region is CAISPPVAGASHEQYF. The CDR3 DNA sequence: TGTGCCATCAGTCCTCCTGTCGCGGGAGCATCCCACGAGCAGTACTTC.

The V call is TRBV29-1, the J call TRBJ2-2; tentative D call: TRBD2 (5 bases). V gave up 2 bases and J gave up 0 bases, with 10 bases separating them. The CDR3 consists of 15 residues. CDR1 is SQVTM, CDR2 ANQGSEA, per germline. The CDR3 here is CSVERRRTNTGELFF. The CDR3 nucleotides read TGCAGCGTTGAACGACGGAGGACGAACACCGGGGAGCTGTTTTTT.

This chain connects TRBV18 to TRBJ1-1; D gene unclear. Germline values: CDR1 KGHSH, CDR2 LQKENI. The CDR3 extends over 13 amino acids. Trimming shortened V by 5 bases and J by 7 bases, and 14 bases separated the two germline ends. The CDR3 loop reads CASSKGSPGEAFF. CDR3 DNA: TGTGCCAGCTCAAAAGGGAGTCCGGGTGAAGCTTTCTTT.

This chain connects TRBV5-8 to TRBJ2-7; the D is unclear. CDR1 is SGHTS and CDR2 is YDEGEE in the germline V gene. There are 14 residues in the CDR3. Trimming cost V 3 bases and J 0 bases, with 10 bases left between them. CDR3 amino acids: CASSSGGDSYEQYF. The CDR3 DNA reads as TGTGCCAGCAGCTCGGGTGGCGACTCCTACGAGCAGTACTTC. Full variable domain (rest looked up from reference TRBV5-8 and TRBJ2-7): EAGVTQSPTHLIKTRGQQATLRCSPISGHTSVYWYQQALGLGLQFLLWYDEGEERNRGNFPPRFSGRQFPNYSSELNVNALELEDSALYLCASSSGGDSYEQYFGPGTRLTVT.

The V call is TRBV5-3, the J call TRBJ2-3, with 16 nucleotides matching TRBD2. TRBV5-3 falls under the ORF class, with uncertain function. CDR3 length: 21 amino acids. The V segment lost 0 bases and the J segment 3 bases; nucleotides outside the gene matches: 13. DNA for the CDR3: TGTGCCAGAAGCTTGGCCGACCACCCGGGACTAGCGGGAGGGCCGACAGATACGCAGTATTTT. It codes for CARSLADHPGLAGGPTDTQYF.

Only one count was recorded for this clone. The chain's CDR3 is CASSRDSNQPQHF. CDR3 coding DNA: TGTGCCAGCAGCCGGGACAGTAATCAGCCCCAGCATTTT. The chain couples TRBV9 to TRBJ1-5; 7 nucleotides align to TRBD1. Per germline, CDR1 SGDLS and CDR2 YYNGEE. The CDR3 is 13 residues long. The ends lost 4 bases at V and 4 bases at J; junction bases unmatched: 2.

CDR3: CASSPRLTGGGYTIYF. The CDR3 DNA follows: TGTGCCAGCAGCCCCCGATTAACAGGGGGCGGGTACACCATATATTTT. The V and J genes are TRBV9 and TRBJ1-3, with 9 bases identical to TRBD1. This CDR3 is 16 amino acids long. V shed 4 bases and J 8 bases; nucleotides not matched to a gene: 13. Germline values: CDR1 SGDLS, CDR2 YYNGEE.